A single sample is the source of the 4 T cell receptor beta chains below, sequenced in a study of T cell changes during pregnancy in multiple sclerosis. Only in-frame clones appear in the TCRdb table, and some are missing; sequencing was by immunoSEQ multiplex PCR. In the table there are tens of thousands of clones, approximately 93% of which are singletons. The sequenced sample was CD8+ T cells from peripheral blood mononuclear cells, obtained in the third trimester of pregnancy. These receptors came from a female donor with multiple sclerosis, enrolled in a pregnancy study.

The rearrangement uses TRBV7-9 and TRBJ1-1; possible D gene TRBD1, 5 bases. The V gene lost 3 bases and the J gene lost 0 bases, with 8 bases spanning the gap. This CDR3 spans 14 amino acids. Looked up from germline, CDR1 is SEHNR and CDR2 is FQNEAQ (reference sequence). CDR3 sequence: CASSLGGMNTEAFF. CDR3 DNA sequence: TGTGCCAGCAGCTTGGGGGGAATGAACACTGAAGCTTTCTTT.

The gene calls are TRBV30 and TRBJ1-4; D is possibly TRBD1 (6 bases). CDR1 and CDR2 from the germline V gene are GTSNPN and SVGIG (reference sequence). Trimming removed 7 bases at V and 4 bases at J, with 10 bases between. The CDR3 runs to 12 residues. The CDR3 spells CALDSLNEKLFF. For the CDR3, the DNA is TGTGCCTTGGACAGTCTTAATGAAAAACTGTTTTTT. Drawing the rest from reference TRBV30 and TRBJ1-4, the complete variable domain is SQTIHQWPATLVQPVGSPLSLECTVEGTSNPNLYWYRQAAGRGLQLLFYSVGIGQISSEVPQNLSASRPQDRQFILSSKKLLLSDSGFYLCALDSLNEKLFFGSGTQLSVL.

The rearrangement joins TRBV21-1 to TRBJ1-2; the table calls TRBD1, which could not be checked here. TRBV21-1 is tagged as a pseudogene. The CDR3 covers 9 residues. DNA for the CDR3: TGTGCCGGCCCCTATGGCTACACCTTC. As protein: CAGPYGYTF.

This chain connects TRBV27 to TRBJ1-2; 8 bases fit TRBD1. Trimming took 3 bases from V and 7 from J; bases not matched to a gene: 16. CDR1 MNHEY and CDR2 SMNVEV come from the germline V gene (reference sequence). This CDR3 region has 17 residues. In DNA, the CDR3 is TGTGCCAGCAGTTTGTTTGGGGCAGGGGGCGCGTTAGTTGGCTACACCTTC. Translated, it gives CASSLFGAGGALVGYTF.